The 16 T cell receptor beta chains given below trace back to one sample, sequenced in a study of identifying expanded T cells in peripheral blood. Here immunoSEQ multiplex PCR was the method, and the copy in TCRdb shows in-frame clones only, minus some. The table has roughly 100,000 clones, roughly 88% seen once. The sequencing input was blood. Every receptor here comes from a person aged 18-70 years in good health.

The chain uses TRBV5-4 and TRBJ1-5; TRBD1 is a possible D gene (6 bases). Trimming took 0 bases from V and 5 from J, leaving 9 bases between them. The CDR3 spans 14 residues. Germline V gene sequence: CDR1 SGHNT, CDR2 YYREEE (reference sequence). The CDR3 sequence is CASSLDRGDQPQHF. CDR3 nucleotide sequence: TGTGCCAGCAGCTTGGATAGGGGGGATCAGCCCCAGCATTTT.

The V gene is TRBV11-2, the J gene TRBJ1-1; possible D gene TRBD1, 6 bases. CDR1 is SGHAT, CDR2 FQNNGV, per germline. V shed 5 bases and J shed 4 bases, with 11 bases lying between them. The CDR3 sequence is 13 residues long. The CDR3 sequence is CASSPGGGTEAFF. For the CDR3, the DNA is TGTGCCAGCAGCCCCGGAGGGGGCACTGAAGCTTTCTTT.

This chain links TRBV5-4 with TRBJ1-4; TRBD1 might be the D (6 bases). Per the germline V gene, CDR1 is SGHNT and CDR2 is YYREEE (reference sequence). The CDR3 consists of 15 residues. Trimming took off 4 bases at V and 5 bases at J, with 15 bases between the two ends. The CDR3: CASSRYTGLNEKLFF. Written as DNA, the CDR3 is TGTGCCAGCAGCCGCTACACAGGGTTAAATGAAAAACTGTTTTTT.

In its sample, this clone was seen a few times. This chain joins TRBV2 and TRBJ1-5; 7 bases fit TRBD1. The germline V gene has CDR1 SNHLY and CDR2 FYNNEI. This CDR3 spans 17 amino acids. V trimming: 2 bases; J trimming: 7 bases; junction bases outside the gene matches: 14. The DNA of the CDR3 is TGTGCCAGCAGTGAAATCCGAACAGGGGCGGTGGGACAGCCCCAGCATTTT. It encodes CASSEIRTGAVGQPQHF.

In this sample, this clone turned up a few times. This sequence joins TRBV19 and TRBJ2-2; D call uncertain. Between the trimmed V and J ends, which lost 2 bases and 2 bases, there was a span of 6 bases. Germline CDR1 is LNHDA and CDR2 is SQIVND (reference sequence). The CDR3 loop spans 14 amino acids. CDR3 in DNA: TGTGCCAGTAGTATATCCCCTAACACCGGGGAGCTGTTTTTT. Its translation: CASSISPNTGELFF.

The CDR3 region has the DNA TGTGCCAGCAGCTTTAGGGGGCGGGACACTGAAGCTTTCTTT. Its translation is CASSFRGRDTEAFF. V usage is TRBV7-2 and J usage is TRBJ1-1; 7 bases line up with TRBD1. V lost 3 bases and J lost 3; bases outside the gene matches: 4. The length of the CDR3 is 14 residues. Germline CDR1 is SGHTA and CDR2 is FQGNSA.

This chain links TRBV5-1 with TRBJ1-5; 7 bases match TRBD1. The CDR3 runs 14 residues. With 4 bases clipped from V and 4 bases from J, the junction kept 5 bases outside the gene matches. CDR1 is SGHRS and CDR2 is YFSETQ in the germline V gene. This CDR3 reads CASSPGTENQPQHF. CDR3 in DNA: TGCGCCAGCAGCCCCGGGACAGAGAATCAGCCCCAGCATTTT. Using reference TRBV5-1 and TRBJ1-5 for the parts outside the CDR3, the full variable domain is KAGVTQTPRYLIKTRGQQVTLSCSPISGHRSVSWYQQTPGQGLQFLFEYFSETQRNKGNFPGRFSGRQFSNSRSEMNVSTLELGDSALYLCASSPGTENQPQHFGDGTRLSIL.

The chain recombines TRBV5-1 with TRBJ2-7; 10 bases align to TRBD1. With 4 bases clipped from V and 3 bases from J, the junction kept 7 bases outside the gene matches. Germline V CDR1 and CDR2: SGHRS, YFSETQ. This CDR3 has 15 amino acids. CDR3: CASSPTGTGVYEQYF. The CDR3 nucleotides are TGCGCCAGCAGCCCGACCGGGACAGGGGTCTACGAGCAGTACTTC.

This chain links TRBV5-5 with TRBJ2-5; D gene unclear. V was clipped by 3 bases and J by 5 bases, with 14 bases between them. The CDR3 loop spans 14 amino acids. Germline V gene data show CDR1 as SGHKS and CDR2 as YYEKEE (reference sequence). CDR3 in amino acids: CASSSSPPPETQYF. The CDR3 DNA reads TGTGCCAGCAGCTCCTCACCCCCTCCGGAGACCCAGTACTTC. The entire variable domain, with the rest obtained from reference TRBV5-5 and TRBJ2-5, is as follows: DAGVTQSPTHLIKTRGQQVTLRCSPISGHKSVSWYQQVLGQGPQFIFQYYEKEERGRGNFPDRFSARQFPNYSSELNVNALLLGDSALYLCASSSSPPPETQYFGPGTRLLVL.

J is TRBJ1-6 and V is TRBV27, with 7 bases aligning to TRBD1. Per the germline V gene, CDR1 is MNHEY and CDR2 is SMNVEV (reference sequence). The CDR3 sequence is 14 residues long. V lost 7 bases and J lost 9; bases outside the gene matches: 9. CDR3 region: CASTIRGQGSPLHF. CDR3 nucleotides: TGTGCCAGCACCATAAGGGGGCAGGGTTCACCCCTCCACTTT.

This sequence joins TRBV7-9 and TRBJ2-1; no reliable D call. The CDR3 spans 11 residues. Trimming pared 1 base from V and 6 bases from J, leaving 1 base between. In germline, CDR1 is SEHNR, CDR2 FQNEAQ (reference sequence). The CDR3 protein is CASSLVNEQFF. CDR3 bases: TGTGCCAGCAGCTTAGTCAATGAGCAGTTCTTC.

The chain links TRBV7-9 to TRBJ1-2; weak D call: TRBD1 (5 bases). The ends were cut back, 6 bases at V and 6 bases at J, with 17 bases in the middle. CDR3 length equals 14 residues. In germline, CDR1 is SEHNR, CDR2 FQNEAQ (reference sequence). This CDR3 reads CASSFSTVTDGYTF. CDR3 sequence (DNA): TGTGCCAGCAGTTTTTCGACAGTGACTGATGGCTACACCTTC.

V usage is TRBV19 and J usage is TRBJ1-2; TRBD1 is a possible D gene (6 bases). Germline CDR1 LNHDA, CDR2 SQIVND (reference sequence). The CDR3 sequence is 13 residues long. V was shortened by 9 bases and J by 2 bases, with 13 bases between the two germline ends. For the CDR3, the DNA is TGTGCCAGCACAGGGTCCCCAAACTATGGCTACACCTTC. Amino acid sequence: CASTGSPNYGYTF. Together with reference TRBV19 and TRBJ1-2, the CDR3 gives the full variable domain: DGGITQSPKYLFRKEGQNVTLSCEQNLNHDAMYWYRQDPGQGLRLIYYSQIVNDFQKGDIAEGYSVSREKKESFPLTVTSAQKNPTAFYLCASTGSPNYGYTFGSGTRLTVV.

The chain combines TRBV10-2 with TRBJ2-2; 7 positions agree with TRBD1. With 1 base clipped from V and 1 base from J, the junction kept 6 bases outside the gene matches. Germline V gives CDR1 WSHSY, CDR2 SAAADI. The CDR3 is 17 residues long. The CDR3 loop reads CASSEWSRTGNTGELFF. DNA for the CDR3: TGCGCCAGCAGTGAGTGGTCCCGGACAGGGAACACCGGGGAGCTGTTTTTT.

The J gene is TRBJ1-2, the V gene TRBV5-6; D gene ambiguous. V was shortened by 3 bases and J by 1 base, with 7 bases between the two germline ends. The CDR3 is made up of 13 amino acids. Germline V gives CDR1 SGHDT, CDR2 YYEEEE. This CDR3 reads CASSSDVNYGYTF. The CDR3 bases are TGTGCCAGCAGCTCGGACGTTAACTATGGCTACACCTTC.

This chain connects TRBV21-1 to TRBJ1-3. TRBV21-1 is classified as a pseudogene. The CDR3 has 14 amino acids. This CDR3 reads CASSNRGGGNTIYF. In DNA form, the CDR3 reads TGTGCCAGCAGCAACCGGGGAGGTGGAAACACCATATATTTT.